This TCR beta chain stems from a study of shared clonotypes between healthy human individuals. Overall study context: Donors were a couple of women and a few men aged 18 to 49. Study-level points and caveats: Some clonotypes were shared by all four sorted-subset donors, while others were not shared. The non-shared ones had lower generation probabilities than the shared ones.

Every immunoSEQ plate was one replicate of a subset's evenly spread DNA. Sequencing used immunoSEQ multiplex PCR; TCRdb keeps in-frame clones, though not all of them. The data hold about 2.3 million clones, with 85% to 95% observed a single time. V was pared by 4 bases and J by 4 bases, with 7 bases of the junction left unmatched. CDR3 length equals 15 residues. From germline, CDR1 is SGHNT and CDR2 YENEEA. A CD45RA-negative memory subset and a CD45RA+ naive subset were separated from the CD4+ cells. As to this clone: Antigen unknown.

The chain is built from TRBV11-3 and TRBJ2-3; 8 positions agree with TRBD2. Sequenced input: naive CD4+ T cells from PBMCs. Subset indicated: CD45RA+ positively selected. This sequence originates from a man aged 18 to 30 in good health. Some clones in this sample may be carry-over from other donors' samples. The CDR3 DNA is TGTGCCAGCAGCTCATCGGGAGGGCGTTCAGATACGCAGTATTTT. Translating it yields CASSSSGGRSDTQYF. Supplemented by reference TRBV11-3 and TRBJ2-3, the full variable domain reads EAGVVQSPRYKIIEKKQPVAFWCNPISGHNTLYWYLQNLGQGPELLIRYENEEAVDDSQLPKDRFSAERLKGVDSTLKIQPAELGDSAVYLCASSSSGGRSDTQYFGPGTRLTVL.